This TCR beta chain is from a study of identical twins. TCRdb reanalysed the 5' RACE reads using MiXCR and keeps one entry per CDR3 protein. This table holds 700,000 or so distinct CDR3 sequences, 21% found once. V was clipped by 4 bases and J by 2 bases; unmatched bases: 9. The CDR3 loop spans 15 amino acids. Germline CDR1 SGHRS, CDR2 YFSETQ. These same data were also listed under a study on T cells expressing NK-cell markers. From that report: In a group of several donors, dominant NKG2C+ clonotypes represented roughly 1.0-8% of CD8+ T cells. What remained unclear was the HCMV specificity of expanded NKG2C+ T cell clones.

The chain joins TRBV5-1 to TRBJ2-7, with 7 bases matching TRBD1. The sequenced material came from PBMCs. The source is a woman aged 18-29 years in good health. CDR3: CASSPPARGTYEQYF. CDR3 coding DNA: TGCGCCAGCAGCCCCCCCGCCAGGGGGACCTACGAGCAGTACTTC.